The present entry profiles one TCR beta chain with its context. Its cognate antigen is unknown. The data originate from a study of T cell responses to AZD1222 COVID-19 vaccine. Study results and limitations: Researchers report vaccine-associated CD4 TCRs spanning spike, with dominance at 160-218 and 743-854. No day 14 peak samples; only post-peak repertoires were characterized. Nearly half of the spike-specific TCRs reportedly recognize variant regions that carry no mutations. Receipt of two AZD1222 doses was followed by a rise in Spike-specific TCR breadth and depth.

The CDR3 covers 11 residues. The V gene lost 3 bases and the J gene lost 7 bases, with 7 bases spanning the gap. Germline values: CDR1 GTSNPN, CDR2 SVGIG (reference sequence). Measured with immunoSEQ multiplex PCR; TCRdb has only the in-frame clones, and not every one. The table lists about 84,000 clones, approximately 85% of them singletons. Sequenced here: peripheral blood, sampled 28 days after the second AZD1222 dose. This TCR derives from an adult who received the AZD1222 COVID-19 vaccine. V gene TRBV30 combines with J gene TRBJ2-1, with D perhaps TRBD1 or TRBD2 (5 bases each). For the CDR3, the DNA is TGTGCCTGGAGATGGGGGAATGAGCAGTTCTTC. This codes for CAWRWGNEQFF.